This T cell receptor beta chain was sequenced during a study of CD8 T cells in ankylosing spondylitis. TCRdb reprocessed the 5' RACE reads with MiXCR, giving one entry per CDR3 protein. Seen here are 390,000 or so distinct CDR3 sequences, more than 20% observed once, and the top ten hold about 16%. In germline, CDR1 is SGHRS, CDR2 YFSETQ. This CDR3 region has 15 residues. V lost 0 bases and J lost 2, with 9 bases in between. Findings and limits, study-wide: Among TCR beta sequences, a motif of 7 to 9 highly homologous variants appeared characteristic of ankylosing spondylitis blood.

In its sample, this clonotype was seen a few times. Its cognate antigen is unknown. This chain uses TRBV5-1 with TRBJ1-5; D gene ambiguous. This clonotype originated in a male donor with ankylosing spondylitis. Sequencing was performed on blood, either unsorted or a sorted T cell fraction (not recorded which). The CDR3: CASSLGGVGNQPQHF. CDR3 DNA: TGCGCCAGCAGCTTGGGGGGAGTGGGCAATCAGCCCCAGCATTTT. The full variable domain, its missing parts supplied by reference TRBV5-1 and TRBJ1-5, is KAGVTQTPRYLIKTRGQQVTLSCSPISGHRSVSWYQQTPGQGLQFLFEYFSETQRNKGNFPGRFSGRQFSNSRSEMNVSTLELGDSALYLCASSLGGVGNQPQHFGDGTRLSIL.